This T cell receptor (beta chain) is from a study of cytomegalovirus exposure and HLA in healthy donors. The PCR ran on 60 Vbeta and 13 Jbeta primers. The data were produced by immunoSEQ multiplex PCR, yet TCRdb's version contains in-frame clones alone and is incomplete. Among about 180,000 clones listed, less than 80% were seen once. The V gene's germline CDR1 is KGHSH and CDR2 LQKENI. The length of the CDR3 is 17 residues. J gave up 0 bases and V 4 bases, and 5 bases lay outside the gene matches. V gene TRBV18 combines with J gene TRBJ2-3, with TRBD2 identical over 12 bases. Sequencing input: PBMCs. The sequence came from a man between 18 and 35 years old in good health and CMV-seronegative. For the CDR3, the DNA is TGTGCCAGCTCACAACTAGCGGGGGGACCTAGCACAGATACGCAGTATTTT. It translates to CASSQLAGGPSTDTQYF. Variable domain in full (rest from reference TRBV18 and TRBJ2-3): NAGVMQNPRHLVRRRGQEARLRCSPMKGHSHVYWYRQLPEEGLKFMVYLQKENIIDESGMPKERFSAEFPKEGPSILRIQQVVRGDSAAYFCASSQLAGGPSTDTQYFGPGTRLTVL.